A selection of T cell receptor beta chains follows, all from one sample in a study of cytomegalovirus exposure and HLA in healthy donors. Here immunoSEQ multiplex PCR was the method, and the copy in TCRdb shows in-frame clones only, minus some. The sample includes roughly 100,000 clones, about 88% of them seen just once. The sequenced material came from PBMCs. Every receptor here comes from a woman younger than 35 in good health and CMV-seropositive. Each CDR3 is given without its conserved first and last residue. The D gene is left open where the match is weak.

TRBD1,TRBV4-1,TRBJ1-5,ASSQDWTGRLNQPQH
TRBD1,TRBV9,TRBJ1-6,ASSVAGGNSPLH
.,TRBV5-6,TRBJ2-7,ASSLAGTYEQY
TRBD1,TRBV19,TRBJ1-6,ASSIGQGFSPLH
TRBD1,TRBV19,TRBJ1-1,ASSAGQDYTEAF
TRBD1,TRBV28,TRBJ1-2,ASSFGDSSIYGYT
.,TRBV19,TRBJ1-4,ASSILGGEKLF
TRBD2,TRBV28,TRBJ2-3,ASSSWTSGGQGDTQY
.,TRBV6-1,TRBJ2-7,ASSVSDGSNEQY
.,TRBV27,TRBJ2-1,ASSFSQSSYNEQF
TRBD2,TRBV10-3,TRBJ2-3,AISEKRGGSSTDTQY
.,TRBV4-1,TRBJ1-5,ASSQGADVNQPQH
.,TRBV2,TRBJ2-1,ASRAGSEQF
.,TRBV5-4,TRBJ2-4,ASSFASDIQY
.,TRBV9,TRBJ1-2,ASSVDGIYGYT
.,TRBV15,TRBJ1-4,ATSRAASVARSEKLF
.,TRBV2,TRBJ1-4,ASSERSRVREKLF
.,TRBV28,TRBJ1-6,ASTPGGRVNSPLH
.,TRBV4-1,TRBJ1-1,ASSPGGGLNTEAF
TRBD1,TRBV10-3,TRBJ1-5,ATATGGDQPQH
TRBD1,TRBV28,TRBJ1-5,ASSLQGASNQPQH
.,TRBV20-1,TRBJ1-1,SARVITEAF
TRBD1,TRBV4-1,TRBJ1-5,ASSRDRGSNQPQH
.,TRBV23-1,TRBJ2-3,ASSPTSSSTSTDTQY
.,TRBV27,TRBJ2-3,ASSSALTRRTSTDTQY
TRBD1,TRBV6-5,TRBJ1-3,ASSPDRGYGNTIY
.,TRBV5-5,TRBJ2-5,ASSLSARGGETQY
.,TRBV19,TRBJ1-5,ASLSRPHSNQPQH
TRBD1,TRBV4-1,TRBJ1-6,ASSPGDRGSPLH
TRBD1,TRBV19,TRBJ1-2,ASSPLGTELYGYT
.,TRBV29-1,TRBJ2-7,SVEEGKSYEQY
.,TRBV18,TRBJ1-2,ASSPTGSENYGYT
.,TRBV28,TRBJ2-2,ASRGQVTNTGELF
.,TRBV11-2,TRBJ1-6,ASSLWTENNSPLH
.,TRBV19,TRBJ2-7,ASSTTASSYEQY
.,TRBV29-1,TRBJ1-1,SVGGLRGTEAF
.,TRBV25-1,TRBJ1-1,ASSEFGDDAF
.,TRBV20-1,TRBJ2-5,SASQADTQY
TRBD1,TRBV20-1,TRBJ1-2,REGANYGYT
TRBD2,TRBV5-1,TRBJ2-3,ASSPGGVGGYTQY
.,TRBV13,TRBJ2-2,ASSFRWNTGELF
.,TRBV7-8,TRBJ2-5,ASSLRTAEETQY
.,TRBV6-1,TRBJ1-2,ASSEGRDGYT